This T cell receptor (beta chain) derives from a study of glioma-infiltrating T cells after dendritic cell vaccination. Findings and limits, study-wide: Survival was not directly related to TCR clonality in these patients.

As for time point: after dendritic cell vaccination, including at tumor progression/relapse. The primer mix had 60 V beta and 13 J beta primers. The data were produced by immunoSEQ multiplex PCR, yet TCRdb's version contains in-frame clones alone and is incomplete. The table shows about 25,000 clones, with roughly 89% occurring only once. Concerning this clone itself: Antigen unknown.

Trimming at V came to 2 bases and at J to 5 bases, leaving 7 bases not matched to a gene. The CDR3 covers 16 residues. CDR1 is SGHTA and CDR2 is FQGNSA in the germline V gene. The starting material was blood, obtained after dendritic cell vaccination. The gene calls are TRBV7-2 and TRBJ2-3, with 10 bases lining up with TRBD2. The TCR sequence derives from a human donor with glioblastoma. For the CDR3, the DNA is TGTGCCAGCAGCTTAATGAGCGGGGGGGCCCGAGATACGCAGTATTTT. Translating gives CASSLMSGGARDTQYF.